This TCR beta chain was identified in a study of blood T cell repertoires in COVID-19. Overall study: T cells, B-cell-depleted T cells, or PBMCs provided the cDNA or gDNA that served as material.

Germline CDR1 and CDR2: MNHNY and SVGAGI (reference sequence). The CDR3 sequence is 16 residues long. Trimming pared 5 bases from V and 2 bases from J, leaving 16 bases between. The assay was immunoSEQ multiplex PCR, and TCRdb's table has in-frame clones only and misses some. The table has about 250,000 clones, approximately 90% seen once; the top ten hold approximately 0.84%. The clonotype comes from a man aged 30-40 years with acute or convalescent COVID-19. The sample taken for sequencing was peripheral blood. This rearrangement joins TRBV6-6 to TRBJ1-5; possibly TRBD1 for D (5 bases). Written as DNA, the CDR3 is TGTGCCAGCAGTCCCCCGAGGGGAGGCGGCAATCAGCCCCAGCATTTT. Its protein product is CASSPPRGGGNQPQHF.